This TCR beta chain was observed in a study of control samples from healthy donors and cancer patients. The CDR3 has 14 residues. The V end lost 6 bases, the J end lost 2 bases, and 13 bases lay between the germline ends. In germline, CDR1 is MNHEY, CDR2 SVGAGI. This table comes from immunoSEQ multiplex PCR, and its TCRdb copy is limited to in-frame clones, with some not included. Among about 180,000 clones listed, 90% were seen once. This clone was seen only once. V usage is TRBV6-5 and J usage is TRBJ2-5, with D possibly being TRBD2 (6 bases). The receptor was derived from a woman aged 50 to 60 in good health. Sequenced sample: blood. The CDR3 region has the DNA TGTGCCAGCAGATCCGGACTACTACAAGAGACCCAGTACTTC. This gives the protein CASRSGLLQETQYF.